Listed here are 18 T cell receptor beta chains from one sample, sequenced in a study of CXCR3-negative and CXCR3-positive naive CD8 T cells. Study-level findings and limits: Greater hydrophobicity was found in TRB CDR3s of CXCR3-positive naive cells than of CXCR3-negative naive cells.

These TCRs are of unknown antigen specificity. Libraries of TRB cDNA were made by 5' RACE and carried UMIs. From its re-call of the 5' RACE reads, TCRdb lists each CDR3 protein once, without DNA. Its clone listing holds 130,000 to 150,000 distinct CDR3 sequences. Sequenced input: naive CXCR3+ CD8+ T cells from blood. Subset reported: CD45RO-CCR7+CD27+CD95- naive CD8+ T cells expressing CXCR3 (TNR3+). Receptors originate from a human donor in good health. Some clones in this sample may be carry-over from other donors' samples.

J is TRBJ2-1 and V is TRBV5-5. Germline lookup yields CDR1 SGHKS and CDR2 YYEKEE (reference sequence). This CDR3 comprises 13 residues. CDR3 sequence reads: CAIAGDSYNEQFF.

V usage is TRBV4-1 and J usage is TRBJ2-1; the D call from TCRdb, TRBD1, cannot be confirmed without DNA. CDR3 length equals 12 residues. In germline, CDR1 is MGHRA, CDR2 YSYEKL. The CDR3: CASSPGGIEQFF.

The V call is TRBV4-1, the J call TRBJ1-1. The CDR3 runs 13 residues. CDR1 and CDR2 from the germline V gene are MGHRA and YSYEKL. CDR3 loop: CASSQGTNTEAFF.

The chain has TRBV29-1 and TRBJ2-2; the D call of TRBD2 rests on TCRdb alone, since no DNA is present to check it. The germline V gene encodes CDR1 SQVTM and CDR2 ANQGSEA. CDR3 size: 12 residues. CDR3 amino acids: CSVLTSRGELFF.

The chain carries TRBV14 and TRBJ2-1; TCRdb reports TRBD1, a call that lacks DNA to check it against. Per germline, CDR1 SGHDN and CDR2 FVKESK. This CDR3 has 17 residues. The CDR3 reads CASSQGPQGWAYNEQFF.

The chain uses TRBV5-1 and TRBJ2-1; TCRdb selects TRBD2, and the lack of DNA leaves this call unchecked. Germline CDR1 reads SGHRS; CDR2 reads YFSETQ. There are 15 residues in the CDR3. CDR3 residues: CASSLVSGGGDEQFF.

The chain is built from TRBV29-1 and TRBJ2-6; lacking DNA, the TRBD1 call made by TCRdb goes unchecked. Germline values: CDR1 SQVTM, CDR2 ANQGSEA. CDR3 length equals 14 residues. CDR3 sequence: CRDTLGGGANVLTF.

The CDR3 region is CASMAGRRNTGELFF. The chain employs TRBV6-5 and TRBJ2-2; TCRdb's assignment of TRBD2 cannot be checked, as there is no DNA. The CDR3 length is 15 residues. CDR1 MNHEY and CDR2 SVGAGI come from the germline V gene.

The chain couples TRBV27 to TRBJ2-5; there is no DNA to check the TCRdb D call of TRBD1. CDR3 size: 13 residues. The germline gives CDR1 MNHEY, CDR2 SMNVEV (reference sequence). This CDR3 reads CASSYQGAETQYF.

The V call is TRBV4-3, the J call TRBJ2-7; TCRdb picks TRBD2, but there is no DNA to check that call. This CDR3 is 15 amino acids long. Germline V gives CDR1 LGHNA, CDR2 YSLEER. CDR3 in amino acids: CASSQSTRMVYEQYF.

V gene TRBV19 combines with J gene TRBJ1-1; as DNA is missing, the TRBD1 call by TCRdb cannot be tested. The V gene's germline CDR1 is LNHDA and CDR2 SQIVND (reference sequence). This CDR3 comprises 14 residues. CDR3 sequence reads: CASSTGTGQTEAFF.

The chain joins TRBV4-1 to TRBJ2-1; TCRdb designates TRBD2, a call that cannot be tested without DNA. Per germline, CDR1 MGHRA and CDR2 YSYEKL. This CDR3 is built from 15 residues. The CDR3 loop is CASRLAGGPFDEQFF.

The V and J genes are TRBV5-6 and TRBJ2-1; TCRdb indicates TRBD2, and absent DNA this call remains unverified. Looked up from germline, CDR1 is SGHDT and CDR2 is YYEEEE. The CDR3 spans 16 residues. The CDR3 protein is CASSLGLAEVGNEQFF.

The V gene is TRBV20-1, the J gene TRBJ2-7; TCRdb designates TRBD1, a call that cannot be tested without DNA. CDR3 length equals 14 residues. In germline, CDR1 is DFQATT, CDR2 SNEGSKA (reference sequence). The CDR3 region is CSARDRQGLYEQYF.

V and J are TRBV29-1 and TRBJ2-7. The CDR3 has 12 amino acids. Per the germline V gene, CDR1 is SQVTM and CDR2 is ANQGSEA. This CDR3 is CSASDGSYEQYF.

The chain carries TRBV7-9 and TRBJ2-7; TCRdb calls TRBD1, which cannot be checked without DNA. CDR3 length equals 17 residues. The germline V gene encodes CDR1 SEHNR and CDR2 FQNEAQ (reference sequence). This chain's CDR3 is CASSSTMDGQRTYEQYF.

The V call is TRBV7-6, the J call TRBJ2-3. Germline V gives CDR1 SGHVS, CDR2 FNYEAQ. This CDR3 contains 14 residues. CDR3 amino acids: CASSLGGLDDTQYF.

The rearrangement links TRBV6-2 or TRBV6-3 to TRBJ2-6. CDR1 is MNHEY and CDR2 is SVGEGT in the germline V gene. The CDR3 contains 16 residues. This CDR3 reads CASAQTQIAGANVLTF.